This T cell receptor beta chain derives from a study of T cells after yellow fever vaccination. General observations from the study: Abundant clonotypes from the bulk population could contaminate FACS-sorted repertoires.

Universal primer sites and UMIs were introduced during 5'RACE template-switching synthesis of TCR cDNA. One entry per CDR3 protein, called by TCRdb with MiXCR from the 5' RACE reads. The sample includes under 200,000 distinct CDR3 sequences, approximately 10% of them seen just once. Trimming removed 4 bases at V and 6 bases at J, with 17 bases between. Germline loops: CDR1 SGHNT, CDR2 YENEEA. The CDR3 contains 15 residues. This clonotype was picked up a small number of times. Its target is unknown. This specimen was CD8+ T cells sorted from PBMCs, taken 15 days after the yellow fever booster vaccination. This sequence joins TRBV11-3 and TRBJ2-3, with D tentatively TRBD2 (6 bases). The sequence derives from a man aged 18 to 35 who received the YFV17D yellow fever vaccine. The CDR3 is CASSSPGDHWDTQYF. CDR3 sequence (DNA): TGTGCCAGCAGCTCGCCGGGGGACCACTGGGATACGCAGTATTTT. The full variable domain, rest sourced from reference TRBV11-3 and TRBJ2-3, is EAGVVQSPRYKIIEKKQPVAFWCNPISGHNTLYWYLQNLGQGPELLIRYENEEAVDDSQLPKDRFSAERLKGVDSTLKIQPAELGDSAVYLCASSSPGDHWDTQYFGPGTRLTVL.